The 24 T cell receptor beta chains below all came from one sample that was sequenced in a study of T cell responses to AZD1222 COVID-19 vaccine. The assay was immunoSEQ multiplex PCR, and TCRdb's table has in-frame clones only and misses some. The sample records some 250,000 clones, 90% to 95% being singletons. The sample here was peripheral blood, taken 28 days after the second AZD1222 dose. These TCRs come from an adult who received the AZD1222 COVID-19 vaccine.

The rearrangement joins TRBV28 to TRBJ2-7; no reliable D call. V was trimmed by 2 bases and J by 4 bases, leaving 9 bases between them. Germline CDR1 is MDHEN and CDR2 is SYDVKM. CDR3 length: 13 amino acids. CDR3 DNA: TGTGCCAGCAGTTTAACCCTTAGGTACGAGCAGTACTTC. Translating gives CASSLTLRYEQYF.

This clone was seen only once. The genes are TRBV12-3 or TRBV12-4 and TRBJ2-7; 9 bases line up with TRBD1. CDR3 length: 13 amino acids. Unmatched junction bases numbered 4, after V lost 5 bases and J lost 5 bases. The CDR3 coding sequence is TGTGCCAGCAGTACAGGGGGCTTCCACGAGCAGTACTTC. It is translated as CASSTGGFHEQYF.

This rearrangement joins TRBV3-1 (or the pseudogene TRBV3-2) to TRBJ2-1, with 7 bases that match TRBD2. From germline, CDR1 is LGHDT and CDR2 YNNKEL (reference sequence). The CDR3 totals 16 residues. Trimming removed 4 bases from V and 4 bases from J; junction bases left unmatched: 10. Here the CDR3 DNA reads TGTGCCAGCAGCCTTATTCCCGGGACTAAGTACAATGAGCAGTTCTTC. Protein product: CASSLIPGTKYNEQFF.

The V gene is TRBV3-1 (or the pseudogene TRBV3-2), the J gene TRBJ2-7; 9 bases fit TRBD2. The ends lost 0 bases at V and 3 bases at J; junction bases unmatched: 9. The CDR3 totals 17 residues. Germline CDR1 reads LGHDT; CDR2 reads YNNKEL (reference sequence). The CDR3 loop is CASSQDVSKRGDYEQYF. As DNA, the CDR3 is TGTGCCAGCAGCCAAGATGTCAGCAAGCGGGGGGACTACGAGCAGTACTTC.

The chain combines TRBV14 with TRBJ2-1; maybe TRBD1 (5 bases). The CDR3 sequence is 13 residues long. The V gene lost 5 bases and the J gene lost 6 bases, with 11 bases spanning the gap. CDR1 SGHDN and CDR2 FVKESK come from the germline V gene. CDR3 coding DNA: TGTGCCAGCAGCTCGAACCAGGGCAATGAGCAGTTCTTC. It translates to CASSSNQGNEQFF.

The rearrangement uses TRBV5-1 and TRBJ1-2; no reliable D call. CDR1 and CDR2 (germline): SGHRS, YFSETQ. Trimming shortened V by 0 bases and J by 2 bases, and 17 bases separated the two germline ends. CDR3 length equals 17 residues. This CDR3 is CASSLDPQVGGNYGYTF. The CDR3 coding sequence is TGCGCCAGCAGCTTGGACCCCCAGGTGGGAGGGAACTATGGCTACACCTTC.

The rearrangement links TRBV29-1 to TRBJ1-1, with TRBD1 as a possible D gene (6 bases). Trimming took off 8 bases at V and 3 bases at J, with 16 bases between the two ends. The length of the CDR3 is 13 residues. Germline CDR1 is SQVTM and CDR2 is ANQGSEA. The CDR3 DNA reads as TGCAGCACCAGGACAGCCGGGGACACTGAAGCTTTCTTT. It specifies CSTRTAGDTEAFF. Full variable domain (outside the CDR3, taken from reference TRBV29-1 and TRBJ1-1): SAVISQKPSRDICQRGTSLTIQCQVDSQVTMMFWYRQQPGQSLTLIATANQGSEATYESGFVIDKFPISRPNLTFSTLTVSNMSPEDSSIYLCSTRTAGDTEAFFGQGTRLTVV.

This rearrangement joins TRBV11-2 to TRBJ1-2; TRBD1 agrees at 8 bases. Looked up from germline, CDR1 is SGHAT and CDR2 is FQNNGV. With 0 bases clipped from V and 8 bases from J, the junction kept 5 bases outside the gene matches. CDR3 length equals 14 residues. CDR3 in DNA: TGTGCCAGCAGCTTAGACCAGGGGGCGCGAGGCTACACCTTC. It is translated as CASSLDQGARGYTF.

This sequence joins TRBV28 and TRBJ1-1, with a weak D call TRBD1 (5 bases). The V gene's germline CDR1 is MDHEN and CDR2 SYDVKM. The CDR3 runs 17 residues. Trimming removed 5 bases at V and 5 bases at J, with 24 bases between. The CDR3 sequence: CASSRRQLALRLTEAFF. In nucleotides, the CDR3 is TGTGCCAGCAGTAGGAGACAGTTGGCCCTTCGCCTTACTGAAGCTTTCTTT.

The rearrangement uses TRBV20-1 and TRBJ2-3; D not resolved. Germline V gives CDR1 DFQATT, CDR2 SNEGSKA (reference sequence). Trimming shortened V by 4 bases and J by 6 bases, and 8 bases separated the two germline ends. The CDR3 length is 11 residues. The CDR3 protein is CSANLGDTQYF. Written as DNA, the CDR3 is TGCAGTGCTAACCTGGGGGATACGCAGTATTTT.

The chain has TRBV6-8 and TRBJ2-1, with 10 bases aligning to TRBD2. Germline CDR1 and CDR2: MNHGY and SAAAGT. V gave up 5 bases and J gave up 10 bases; unmatched junction bases: 14. The CDR3 has 16 residues. The CDR3 bases are TGTGCCAGCAGTCCCACCTGGCTAGCGGGAGCGGGGGAGCAGTTCTTC. This sequence encodes CASSPTWLAGAGEQFF.

The genes are TRBV5-6 and TRBJ2-3; either TRBD1 or TRBD2 may fit D (5 bases each). The CDR3 runs 16 residues. V was cut by 4 bases and J by 5 bases, with 20 bases left in between. Germline CDR1 reads SGHDT; CDR2 reads YYEEEE. CDR3 sequence reads: CASSVTGTPREDTQYF. CDR3 DNA: TGTGCCAGCAGCGTCACCGGGACCCCGAGGGAAGATACGCAGTATTTT.

J is TRBJ2-3 and V is TRBV5-1, with 8 bases fitting TRBD1. The junction had 10 bases not matched to a gene; V was cut back by 4 bases and J by 0 bases. Germline CDR1 is SGHRS and CDR2 is YFSETQ. This CDR3 comprises 17 residues. The CDR3: CASSPAARTGSTDTQYF. The CDR3 region has the DNA TGCGCCAGCAGCCCAGCCGCCCGGACAGGGAGCACAGATACGCAGTATTTT. The full variable domain, rest sourced from reference TRBV5-1 and TRBJ2-3, is KAGVTQTPRYLIKTRGQQVTLSCSPISGHRSVSWYQQTPGQGLQFLFEYFSETQRNKGNFPGRFSGRQFSNSRSEMNVSTLELGDSALYLCASSPAARTGSTDTQYFGPGTRLTVL.

The chain employs TRBV6-1 and TRBJ1-2; 9 bases map to TRBD1. After removal of 2 bases from V and 0 bases from J, the junction contained 7 bases not matched to a gene. Germline lookup yields CDR1 MNHNS and CDR2 SASEGT. This CDR3 spans 17 amino acids. The CDR3 nucleotides read TGTGCCAGCAGTGAACACAGGGGGCTTCTTTCTAACTATGGCTACACCTTC. This codes for CASSEHRGLLSNYGYTF.

J is TRBJ2-1 and V is TRBV5-1, with 15 bases identical to TRBD2. CDR3 size: 18 residues. V shed 7 bases and J 5 bases; nucleotides not matched to a gene: 13. Germline-derived CDR1 and CDR2 are SGHRS and YFSETQ. The CDR3 protein is CASYPGRTSGRADNEQFF. The CDR3, as DNA: TGCGCCAGCTACCCTGGGAGGACTAGCGGGAGGGCGGACAATGAGCAGTTCTTC.

This clone was observed a single time. The rearrangement joins TRBV4-1 to TRBJ2-7; 9 bases are a match to TRBD2. V was clipped by 1 base and J by 2 bases; unmatched bases: 6. The germline V gene has CDR1 MGHRA and CDR2 YSYEKL. The length of the CDR3 is 16 residues. The CDR3 spells CASSQGRGGDTYEQYF. The CDR3 DNA reads as TGCGCCAGCAGCCAAGGCCGCGGGGGGGACACCTACGAGCAGTACTTC.

V is TRBV6-5 and J is TRBJ1-6, with 10 bases matching TRBD1. This CDR3 has 15 amino acids. Germline V gene lookup returns CDR1 MNHEY and CDR2 SVGAGI. Trimming at V came to 4 bases and at J to 9 bases, leaving 6 bases not matched to a gene. CDR3 sequence: CASSSRDRGLSPLHF. DNA of the CDR3: TGTGCCAGCAGTTCGAGGGACAGGGGACTTTCACCCCTCCACTTT.

This chain links TRBV13 with TRBJ2-7; D is perhaps TRBD1 or TRBD2 (5 bases each). V was trimmed by 5 bases and J by 0 bases, leaving 11 bases between them. Germline loops: CDR1 PRHDT, CDR2 FYEKMQ (reference sequence). This CDR3 comprises 14 residues. CDR3 loop: CASSQGTGSYEQYF. CDR3 nucleotides: TGTGCCAGCAGCCAAGGGACCGGCTCCTACGAGCAGTACTTC.

This clone showed up just once. V usage is TRBV7-9 and J usage is TRBJ2-1, with a possible D match to TRBD2 (6 bases). CDR3 size: 18 residues. Germline CDR1 reads SEHNR; CDR2 reads FQNEAQ (reference sequence). Trimming took 3 bases from V and 2 from J, leaving 20 bases between them. The CDR3, as DNA: TGTGCCAGCAGCTTCCCCGACTGGGGACGCGGGGCCTACAATGAGCAGTTCTTC. Encoded protein: CASSFPDWGRGAYNEQFF.

This rearrangement joins TRBV5-1 to TRBJ2-3, with 7 bases lining up with TRBD2. The CDR3 is 15 residues long. The germline V gene has CDR1 SGHRS and CDR2 YFSETQ. V dropped 4 bases and J dropped 2; count of bases not matched to a gene: 7. CDR3 protein: CASSIPAGFTDTQYF. The CDR3 DNA reads TGCGCCAGCAGCATCCCAGCGGGATTCACAGATACGCAGTATTTT.

The chain employs TRBV27 and TRBJ1-2; D is ambiguous. The germline gives CDR1 MNHEY, CDR2 SMNVEV (reference sequence). The V end was cut by 0 bases, the J end by 4 bases, with 12 bases between. The CDR3 runs to 15 residues. The CDR3 DNA is TGTGCCAGCAGTTTATCGAATGCACGGACCTATGGCTACACCTTC. Translated, it gives CASSLSNARTYGYTF.

This chain connects TRBV7-3 to TRBJ2-1; TRBD2 matches at 10 bases. The V gene end was trimmed by 3 bases and the J gene end by 4 bases; junction bases not matched to a gene: 3. This CDR3 has 15 amino acids. The germline gives CDR1 SGHTA, CDR2 FQGTGA. The CDR3 DNA is TGTGCCAGCAGCTTTAGCGGGGGGCTTTACAATGAGCAGTTCTTC. Translated: CASSFSGGLYNEQFF.

The V and J genes are TRBV24-1 and TRBJ2-1; 10 nucleotides agree with TRBD2. The CDR3 sequence is 18 residues long. Looked up from germline, CDR1 is KGHDR and CDR2 is SFDVKD. Unmatched junction bases numbered 7, after V lost 3 bases and J lost 0 bases. In DNA, the CDR3 is TGTGCCACCAGTGATCCCGGACTAGCGGATGGCTCCTACAATGAGCAGTTCTTC. It yields the protein CATSDPGLADGSYNEQFF.

J is TRBJ2-1 and V is TRBV7-3; no clear D. V lost 1 base to trimming and J lost 2 bases, with 9 bases between them. The CDR3 is 15 residues long. Per germline, CDR1 SGHTA and CDR2 FQGTGA. The CDR3 here is CASSLSRGAYNEQFF. In DNA, the CDR3 is TGTGCCAGCAGCTTAAGTAGAGGCGCCTACAATGAGCAGTTCTTC. Combining the CDR3 with reference TRBV7-3 and TRBJ2-1 gives the whole variable domain GAGVSQTPSNKVTEKGKYVELRCDPISGHTALYWYRQSLGQGPEFLIYFQGTGAADDSGLPNDRFFAVRPEGSVSTLKIQRTERGDSAVYLCASSLSRGAYNEQFFGPGTRLTVL.